This TCR beta chain was captured by sequencing in a study of OX40 agonist ivuxolimab in advanced cancers. Study conclusions and caveats: The authors also found low normalized T-cell clonal expansion in some nonresponders. Relative to CD4+ cells, CD8+ T cells on average had more expanded clones.

As regards this clone: Its antigen remains unknown.

TCRdb's copy holds only in-frame clones and misses some; the assay was immunoSEQ multiplex PCR. The sample shows about 160,000 clones, 94% of them seen only once. The CDR3 totals 14 residues. In germline, CDR1 is SGDLS, CDR2 YYNGEE. J gave up 7 bases and V 1 base, and 1 base lay outside the gene matches. Patients were excluded for autoimmune disease history or systemic immunosuppression. The chain couples TRBV9 to TRBJ2-3, with 12 bases identical to TRBD2. This clonotype was obtained from an adult with an advanced solid tumor such as melanoma, head and neck, liver or kidney cancer. Sequenced material: CD4+ or CD8+ T cells sorted from blood, taken in a trial of the OX40 agonist ivuxolimab. The CDR3 DNA is TGTGCCAGCAGCGTACTAGCGGGGGGGTATACGCAGTATTTT. Residues: CASSVLAGGYTQYF.